The rows below give T cell receptor beta chains drawn from one sample of a study of early T cells in non-severe SARS-CoV-2 infection. One entry per CDR3 protein, called by TCRdb with MiXCR from the 5' RACE reads. The sample yields tens of thousands of distinct CDR3 sequences, about 3.7% seen once. Sequences were obtained from whole blood. Every receptor here comes from an adult who was a healthcare worker with PCR-confirmed SARS-CoV-2 infection or an uninfected control (not recorded which). Both conserved end residues are part of each CDR3.

TRBV29-1	TRBJ2-3	CSVDGQIITDTQYF
TRBV7-3	TRBJ1-6	CASSLGQGDSPLHF
TRBV27	TRBJ2-3	CASSYRASGSTDTQYF
TRBV13	TRBJ2-3	CASSSGLAGDTQYF
TRBV4-3	TRBJ1-4	CASSQDGPATNEKLFF
TRBV18	TRBJ2-1	CASSPPGGNNEQFF
TRBV2	TRBJ2-2	CASSEKRGTTGELFF
TRBV2	TRBJ1-5	CASSEWSLSNQPQHF
TRBV19	TRBJ2-7	CASSTLAGDDEQYF
TRBV11-1	TRBJ1-1	CASSESTTVITGAFF
TRBV5-1	TRBJ1-1	CASSSRDLGTEAFF
TRBV7-2	TRBJ2-1	CASSLEAGLAEYEQFF
TRBV5-1	TRBJ2-7	CASSLAGTTYEQYF
TRBV27	TRBJ2-1	CASSRQGSGEQFF
TRBV4-2	TRBJ2-1	CASSQDGTGGQRGQFF
TRBV20-1	TRBJ2-1	CSASRAGTGEQFF
TRBV21-1	TRBJ1-2	CASSKRAATNYGYTF
TRBV12-5	TRBJ2-1	CASGSDRGQFF
TRBV20-1	TRBJ2-1	CSARDLRSSYNEQFF
TRBV4-1	TRBJ1-2	CASSQDPDRAYGYTF
TRBV7-2	TRBJ2-3	CASSSGLAGDSDTQYF
TRBV7-9	TRBJ2-3	CASGGETDTQYF
TRBV4-3	TRBJ2-5	CASTHFEDRGLQETQYF
TRBV28	TRBJ2-1	CASTQGLAGLRANEQFF
TRBV5-4	TRBJ2-5	CASSFGSGSETQYF
TRBV11-1	TRBJ2-5	CASSRRTGEETQYF
TRBV19	TRBJ2-6	CATSGPYSSGANVLTF
TRBV19	TRBJ2-1	CASSNGRVRWEQFF